These T cell receptor beta chains were read from a single sample in a study of identical twins. A single record per CDR3 protein comes from TCRdb applying MiXCR to the 5' RACE reads. This sample has roughly 350,000 distinct CDR3 sequences, with roughly 12% found just once. The sample was also linked to a second study, of yellow fever vaccine responses in identical twins.

Sequencing was done on a sample of CD8+ T cells sorted from blood. The source is a woman in her late teens or twenties in good health. CDR3s include the opening cysteine and the closing phenylalanine or tryptophan. D genes are given only for firm matches. Rows may omit the clone size; those that give it use once, few, many or a size class.

j_call clone_size d_call v_call cdr3_aa cdr3_nt
TRBJ1-1 NA NA TRBV4-1 CASSQETRTRANTEAFF TGCGCCAGCAGCCAAGAAACCAGGACACGGGCGAACACTGAAGCTTTCTTT
TRBJ2-3 NA NA TRBV15 CATSRDGGAGTTDTQYF TGTGCCACCAGCAGAGATGGAGGGGCTGGGACCACAGATACGCAGTATTTT
TRBJ1-4 many NA TRBV5-5 CARRGWGEKLFF TGTGCCAGAAGGGGCTGGGGTGAAAAACTGTTTTTT
TRBJ2-1 few NA TRBV4-1 CASSQTDGNEQFF TGCGCCAGCAGCCAGACGGACGGCAATGAGCAGTTCTTC
TRBJ1-2 NA NA TRBV29-1 CSAVTGDNYGYTF TGCAGCGCGGTGACAGGAGATAACTATGGCTACACCTTC
TRBJ2-5 few TRBD1 TRBV12-3/TRBV12-4 CAVGTRDRGQETQYF TGTGCCGTGGGCACCCGGGACAGGGGCCAAGAGACCCAGTACTTC
TRBJ2-7 few NA TRBV27 CASSPPGTRAYEQYF TGTGCCAGCAGTCCACCTGGGACTCGCGCCTACGAGCAGTACTTC
TRBJ1-5 few NA TRBV15 CATSPYRESNQPQHF TGTGCCACCAGCCCTTACAGGGAGAGCAATCAGCCCCAGCATTTT
TRBJ2-1 few TRBD2 TRBV4-1 CASSLAGDSYNEQFF TGCGCCAGCAGCTTGGCGGGAGACTCCTACAATGAGCAGTTCTTC
TRBJ2-1 few NA TRBV5-1 CASSLEHLLLPYNEQFF TGCGCCAGCAGCTTGGAGCACTTGCTACTACCCTACAATGAGCAGTTCTTC
TRBJ2-7 many TRBD1 TRBV7-8 CASSLDRDRSTKQYF TGTGCCAGCAGCTTAGACCGGGACAGATCTACGAAGCAGTACTTC